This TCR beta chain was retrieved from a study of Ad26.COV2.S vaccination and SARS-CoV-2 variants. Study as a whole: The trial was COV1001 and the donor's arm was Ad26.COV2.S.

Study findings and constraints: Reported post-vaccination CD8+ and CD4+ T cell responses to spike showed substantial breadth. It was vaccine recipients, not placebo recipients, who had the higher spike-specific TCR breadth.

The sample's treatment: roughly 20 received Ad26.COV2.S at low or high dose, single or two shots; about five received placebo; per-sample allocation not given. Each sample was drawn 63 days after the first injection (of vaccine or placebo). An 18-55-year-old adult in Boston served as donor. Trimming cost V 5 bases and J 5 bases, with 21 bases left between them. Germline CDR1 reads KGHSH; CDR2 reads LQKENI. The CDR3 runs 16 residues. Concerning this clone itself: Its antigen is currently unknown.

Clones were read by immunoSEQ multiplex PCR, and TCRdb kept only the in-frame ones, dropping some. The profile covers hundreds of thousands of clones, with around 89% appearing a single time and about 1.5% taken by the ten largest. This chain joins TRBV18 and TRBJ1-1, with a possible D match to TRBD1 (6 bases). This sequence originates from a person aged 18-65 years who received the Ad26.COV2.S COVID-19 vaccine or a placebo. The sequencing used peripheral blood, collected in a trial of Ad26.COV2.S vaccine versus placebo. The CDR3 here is CASSSRSGGPVTEAFF. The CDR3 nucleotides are TGTGCCAGCTCATCAAGGAGCGGGGGCCCAGTGACTGAAGCTTTCTTT.